The text below deals with one TCR beta chain. There is no known antigen for this receptor. Base-call qualities are not available, and no considerably larger clone is one nucleotide away. This sample was taken from a study of blood T cell repertoires in COVID-19 (dated by TCRdb to 2020 to 2021). Some background on the complete study: The collaborator samples originated in the United States, Italy and Spain and spanned the acute and convalescent phases of COVID-19. The material from the prospective study consisted of cDNA or gDNA derived from T cells, B-cell-depleted T cells, or PBMCs. Subjects who had been exposed to COVID-19, were actively infected with it, or had recovered from it provided the deeply sampled blood TCRbeta repertoires that made up the dataset. The repertoires were made available in a free public database intended to serve as a resource for research on the immune response to SARS-CoV-2. Samples came from the ongoing ImmuneRACE study (first 160 participants) plus 1,254 subjects from 6 global collaborators. The sample metadata nearly always contained a de-identified subject ID, COVID-19 status, age in years and sex. Where HLA class I and class II types were available, the types were taken from metadata supplied by the sample provider, not from assay-based typing. Broad study findings and their caveats: How much clinical and demographic metadata was included differed by source and by participant, and the metadata was provided uncurated.

V loses 8 bases of germline sequence and J loses 9 bases, and the interval between the two ends is 17 bases. CDR1 and CDR2, looked up from the germline V gene, are SNHLY and FYNNEI. Including cysteine and phenylalanine, the CDR3 has 13 amino acids. Only the CDR3 DNA stays, 39 bases, in frame from base 1. TCRbeta CDR3 regions were amplified from genomic DNA using the immunoSEQ Assay, a bias-controlled multiplex PCR. Per the original workflow: Within the assay, amplification of reference gene primers was used to estimate how many nucleated cells each sample contained. To quantify the absolute abundance of each unique TCRbeta CDR3 rearrangement, sequence reads were collapsed and filtered. Productive Simpson clonality was computed per sample as the square root of Simpson's diversity index over productive rearrangements. Entries here come from immuneACCESS through TCRdb and include only in-frame sequences with V and J called. Some clones fail to appear in such tables; in the studies checked, an unresolved V gene covers under half of the shortfall, and the cause of the remainder is unknown. That table furnishes V, J and clone size, whereas the DNA furnished D and trimming. This sample has 100,000 to 150,000 clones in its table, and just over 70% of those were observed once. Around 0.9% of the sample is in the top ten clones.

Collaborating institutions collected whole blood in K2EDTA tubes following their own protocols. For TCRbeta analysis, collaborators shipped samples as frozen whole blood, isolated PBMCs, or DNA extracted from either of those sample types. This TCR came from a human donor with acute or convalescent COVID-19. The donor label of this sample is uncertain. Source material: peripheral blood. The rearrangement combines TRBV2 with TRBJ1-5; the D gene assignment is ambiguous. The CDR3 in this case is CASAKAGSWPQHF. The nucleotide sequence reads TGTGCCAGCGCAAAAGCAGGTTCGTGGCCCCAGCATTTT.